Below are 29 T cell receptor beta chains sequenced from a single sample in a study of response to subunit inactivated influenza vaccine. TCRdb redid the calling of the RT-PCR reads with MiXCR, one entry per CDR3 protein. Of around 530,000 distinct CDR3 sequences listed, 12% are singletons. The specimen comprised PBMCs from blood, sampled on the day of vaccination. Receptors originate from a man aged 50 to 59 who received an inactivated influenza vaccine.

This clonotype was found a few times. The chain uses TRBV11-1 and TRBJ2-6, with 8 bases fitting TRBD1. This CDR3 region has 17 residues. V shed 5 bases, J shed 1 base, and the junction held 7 bases outside the gene matches. Germline CDR1 SGHAT, CDR2 FQDESV (reference sequence). CDR3 protein: CASSPQGARSGANVLTF. DNA of the CDR3: TGTGCCAGCAGCCCCCAGGGGGCTCGTTCTGGGGCCAACGTCCTGACTTTC.

The chain combines TRBV5-1 with TRBJ2-7; 13 nucleotides line up with TRBD2. V dropped 2 bases and J dropped 3; count of bases not matched to a gene: 11. Germline CDR1 is SGHRS and CDR2 is YFSETQ. The CDR3 has 18 amino acids. CDR3 DNA: TGCGCCAGCAGCTTCGGGACTAGCGGGGTATCGGGGGTCTACGAGCAGTACTTC. Protein: CASSFGTSGVSGVYEQYF.

V gene TRBV6-2 or TRBV6-3 combines with J gene TRBJ2-1, with TRBD2 matching 15 bases. This CDR3 is built from 19 residues. The J segment lost 2 bases and the V segment lost 1 base, leaving 6 bases of the junction unmatched. Germline loops: CDR1 MNHEY, CDR2 SVGEGT. CDR3 coding DNA: TGTGCCAGCAGTTACTGGGGACTAGCGGGGGGACGCACCTACAATGAGCAGTTCTTC. Protein product: CASSYWGLAGGRTYNEQFF.

The chain recombines TRBV7-3 with TRBJ2-1; either TRBD1 or TRBD2 may supply D (5 bases each). The V gene lost 5 bases and the J gene lost 12 bases, with 17 bases spanning the gap. The germline V gene encodes CDR1 SGHTA and CDR2 FQGTGA. CDR3 size: 13 residues. The CDR3 loop is CASSPNHGTVQFF. As DNA, the CDR3 is TGTGCCAGCAGCCCCAACCACGGGACCGTGCAGTTCTTC.

V gene TRBV27 combines with J gene TRBJ2-7, with 9 bases identical to TRBD1. The CDR3 extends over 13 amino acids. The V and J ends lost 6 bases and 4 bases, in that order; junction bases with no gene match: 4. Germline V gene data show CDR1 as MNHEY and CDR2 as SMNVEV (reference sequence). The CDR3 DNA reads as TGTGCCAGCAGATTGGACAGGGGATACGAGCAGTACTTC. Its translation: CASRLDRGYEQYF.

This clonotype occurred a few times. This chain uses TRBV18 with TRBJ2-1, with D maybe TRBD1 (8 bases). CDR3 length: 15 residues. V was cut by 6 bases and J by 5 bases, with 17 bases left in between. From germline, CDR1 is KGHSH and CDR2 LQKENI. The CDR3 DNA follows: TGTGCCAGCTCGTCCCAACAGGGGGGGAACAATGAGCAGTTCTTC. It specifies CASSSQQGGNNEQFF.

This clonotype was seen repeatedly, ten times or more. This rearrangement joins TRBV28 to TRBJ2-2; D is ambiguous. There are 15 residues in the CDR3. The V gene's germline CDR1 is MDHEN and CDR2 SYDVKM. V was shortened by 3 bases and J by 1 base, with 9 bases between the two germline ends. The CDR3, as DNA: TGTGCCAGCAGTTTGTCACCGCTGAACACCGGGGAGCTGTTTTTT. Protein product: CASSLSPLNTGELFF. Filled out from reference TRBV28 and TRBJ2-2, the complete variable domain reads DVKVTQSSRYLVKRTGEKVFLECVQDMDHENMFWYRQDPGLGLRLIYFSYDVKMKEKGDIPEGYSVSREKKERFSLILESASTNQTSMYLCASSLSPLNTGELFFGEGSRLTVL.

This clonotype has just a few counts. The chain combines TRBV12-3 or TRBV12-4 with TRBJ1-2; 10 bases map to TRBD1. The CDR3 is made up of 15 amino acids. V dropped 2 bases and J dropped 5; count of bases not matched to a gene: 5. The CDR3 bases are TGTGCCAGCAGTTTACGACAGGGGGCGATTTATGGCTACACCTTC. Translated: CASSLRQGAIYGYTF.

The genes are TRBV4-1 and TRBJ2-3; D gene ambiguous. This CDR3 region has 15 residues. V dropped 5 bases and J dropped 0 bases, with 12 bases sitting between them. Germline loops: CDR1 MGHRA, CDR2 YSYEKL. The CDR3 reads CASSFRMASTDTQYF. CDR3 bases: TGCGCCAGCAGCTTCCGAATGGCAAGCACAGATACGCAGTATTTT.

This clonotype was recorded many times. The junction shows a germline mismatch at one end, possibly a read error. CDR3 sequence reads: CASSVGTAYEQYF. The CDR3 DNA reads as TGCGCCAGCAGCGTCGGGACAGCATACGAGCAGTACTTC. The V and J genes are TRBV9 and TRBJ2-7; 7 nucleotides align to TRBD1. This CDR3 contains 13 residues. CDR1 and CDR2 (germline): SGDLS, YYNGEE.

This clonotype was counted a few times. V is TRBV5-1 and J is TRBJ2-2; D gene unclear. Trimming left V 4 bases short and J 4 bases short, with 17 bases between. The CDR3 runs to 16 residues. The germline V gene encodes CDR1 SGHRS and CDR2 YFSETQ. The CDR3 sequence: CASSLGPRAGTGELFF. The CDR3, as DNA: TGCGCCAGCAGCCTTGGGCCCCGGGCCGGCACCGGGGAGCTGTTTTTT.

The chain has TRBV20-1 and TRBJ1-5; the D gene is possibly TRBD1 (5 bases). CDR3 length: 14 amino acids. V lost 2 bases and J 2 bases, leaving 10 bases between the germline ends. Germline V CDR1 and CDR2: DFQATT, SNEGSKA (reference sequence). DNA for the CDR3: TGCAGTGCTAGACAGGGATCAGGCAATCAGCCCCAGCATTTT. This encodes CSARQGSGNQPQHF.

V gene TRBV11-2 combines with J gene TRBJ1-5, with 8 bases aligning to TRBD1. V dropped 7 bases and J dropped 0; count of bases not matched to a gene: 17. The CDR3 sequence is 19 residues long. Germline CDR1 and CDR2: SGHAT and FQNNGV. CDR3 sequence reads: CASTLNLRAGGISNQPQHF. The DNA of the CDR3 is TGTGCCAGCACCCTTAATCTCAGAGCAGGGGGCATTAGCAATCAGCCCCAGCATTTT.

This clonotype was counted many times. The chain employs TRBV12-3 or TRBV12-4 and TRBJ2-7; tentative D call: TRBD2 (5 bases). CDR3 length: 16 residues. V was pared by 6 bases and J by 3 bases, with 21 bases between. CDR3 sequence reads: CASSSSYPGKGYEQYF. The CDR3 nucleotides read TGTGCCAGCAGCAGCTCTTATCCGGGAAAAGGCTACGAGCAGTACTTC.

This clonotype turned up a few times. The chain carries TRBV4-2 and TRBJ2-1; D is uncertain. Trimming removed 0 bases from V and 0 bases from J, with 12 bases in between. The CDR3 consists of 17 residues. From germline, CDR1 is LGHNA and CDR2 YNFKEQ. In DNA, the CDR3 is TGTGCCAGCAGCCAAGATCCGAGTTCCCTCTCCTACAATGAGCAGTTCTTC. It is translated as CASSQDPSSLSYNEQFF.

This clonotype occurred many times. The chain employs TRBV5-6 and TRBJ2-1; 10 nucleotides agree with TRBD2. Germline V gene data show CDR1 as SGHDT and CDR2 as YYEEEE. This CDR3 spans 16 amino acids. The J segment lost 3 bases and the V segment lost 0 bases, leaving 3 bases of the junction unmatched. CDR3 bases: TGTGCCAGCAGCTTGGCGTTAGCGGGAGGCTACAATGAGCAGTTCTTC. It encodes CASSLALAGGYNEQFF.

This clonotype was counted a few times. V usage is TRBV6-2 or TRBV6-3 and J usage is TRBJ1-1, with D tentatively TRBD1 (6 bases). The germline CDR1 and CDR2 sequences are MNHEY and SVGEGT. The length of the CDR3 is 15 residues. Trimming took off 6 bases at V and 3 bases at J, with 17 bases between the two ends. CDR3 sequence reads: CASRNLQGRYTEAFF. The CDR3 nucleotides are TGTGCCAGCAGAAACCTACAGGGCCGATACACTGAAGCTTTCTTT.

The chain employs TRBV29-1 and TRBJ2-5; D gene uncertain. Germline CDR1 and CDR2: SQVTM and ANQGSEA. Trimming cost V 2 bases and J 7 bases, with 11 bases left between them. The CDR3 covers 12 residues. In DNA form, the CDR3 reads TGCAGCGTTGAACCTGGGTCCGGGACCCAGTACTTC. Its translation: CSVEPGSGTQYF.

This chain connects TRBV19 to TRBJ2-1; TRBD2 aligns across 11 bases. The CDR3 spans 16 residues. The germline V gene encodes CDR1 LNHDA and CDR2 SQIVND (reference sequence). J lost 2 bases, V lost 4 bases, and 4 bases had no gene match. CDR3: CASSTMTSGTYNEQFF. CDR3 bases: TGTGCCAGTAGTACAATGACTAGCGGGACCTACAATGAGCAGTTCTTC.

In its sample, this clonotype was seen many times. The chain carries TRBV7-9 and TRBJ1-2; D is ambiguous. CDR1 SEHNR and CDR2 FQNEAQ come from the germline V gene (reference sequence). The CDR3 has 11 amino acids. Trimming took off 7 bases at V and 8 bases at J, with 11 bases between the two ends. CDR3 protein: CASNLNDGYTF. CDR3 nucleotides: TGTGCCAGCAACCTCAACGACGGCTACACCTTC. Based on the CDR3 plus reference TRBV7-9 and TRBJ1-2, the full variable domain is DTGVSQNPRHKITKRGQNVTFRCDPISEHNRLYWYRQTLGQGPEFLTYFQNEAQLEKSRLLSDRFSAERPKGSFSTLEIQRTEQGDSAMYLCASNLNDGYTFGSGTRLTVV.

This clonotype came up a few times. The chain uses TRBV2 and TRBJ2-7, with 8 bases aligning to TRBD1. V gave up 4 bases and J gave up 2 bases; unmatched junction bases: 4. Germline loops: CDR1 SNHLY, CDR2 FYNNEI. The CDR3 is 14 residues long. This CDR3 is CASSADRGAYEQYF. The CDR3 region has the DNA TGTGCCAGCAGTGCAGACAGGGGTGCCTACGAGCAGTACTTC.

The chain couples TRBV7-3 to TRBJ2-3; D possibly corresponds to TRBD2 (5 bases). The V end lost 1 base, the J end lost 8 bases, and 16 bases lay between the germline ends. The length of the CDR3 is 15 residues. Germline V gene data show CDR1 as SGHTA and CDR2 as FQGTGA. The CDR3 sequence: CASSLNPGSDGTQYF. CDR3 DNA sequence: TGTGCCAGCAGCTTAAACCCGGGATCCGACGGTACGCAGTATTTT. The full variable domain, completed using reference TRBV7-3 and TRBJ2-3, is GAGVSQTPSNKVTEKGKYVELRCDPISGHTALYWYRQSLGQGPEFLIYFQGTGAADDSGLPNDRFFAVRPEGSVSTLKIQRTERGDSAVYLCASSLNPGSDGTQYFGPGTRLTVL.

This clonotype has ten or more counts. The V and J genes are TRBV5-6 and TRBJ1-1; 9 bases are a match to TRBD1. After removal of 1 base from V and 1 base from J, the junction contained 2 bases not matched to a gene. The CDR3 runs 15 residues. Germline V lookup: CDR1 SGHDT, CDR2 YYEEEE. This chain's CDR3 is CASSLTTGGNTEAFF. The CDR3 nucleotides read TGTGCCAGCAGCTTGACGACAGGGGGGAACACTGAAGCTTTCTTT.

This clonotype was picked up a small number of times. The gene calls are TRBV20-1 and TRBJ1-1; D may be TRBD1 (6 bases). The germline gives CDR1 DFQATT, CDR2 SNEGSKA (reference sequence). V dropped 6 bases and J dropped 7 bases, with 18 bases sitting between them. This CDR3 region has 13 residues. The CDR3 here is CSAAKEGGHEAFF. The CDR3 DNA follows: TGCAGTGCGGCGAAGGAGGGGGGTCATGAAGCTTTCTTT.

As DNA, the CDR3 is TGTGCCAGCAGCTTAGGTTCGGCCTCCGGGACCCAGTACTTC. Its protein product is CASSLGSASGTQYF. The chain has TRBV7-2 and TRBJ2-5; no reliable D call. The CDR3 is made up of 14 amino acids. Trimming removed 1 base at V and 7 bases at J, with 13 bases between. Germline V gene lookup returns CDR1 SGHTA and CDR2 FQGNSA. Looking up the rest from reference TRBV7-2 and TRBJ2-5 gives the full variable domain: GAGVSQSPSNKVTEKGKDVELRCDPISGHTALYWYRQSLGQGLEFLIYFQGNSAPDKSGLPSDRFSAERTGGSVSTLTIQRTQQEDSAVYLCASSLGSASGTQYFGPGTRLLVL.

This clonotype was observed a handful of times. V gene TRBV27 combines with J gene TRBJ2-3; possible D gene TRBD1, 5 bases. From germline, CDR1 is MNHEY and CDR2 SMNVEV (reference sequence). The V end was cut by 1 base, the J end by 9 bases, with 14 bases between. The CDR3 contains 14 residues. The CDR3 nucleotides are TGTGCCAGCAGTTTATTTCCCCAGGGCCAAACGCAGTATTTT. The encoded protein is CASSLFPQGQTQYF.

The rearrangement uses TRBV12-3 or TRBV12-4 and TRBJ1-5; D unresolved. CDR3 length: 13 amino acids. V was trimmed by 6 bases and J by 6 bases, leaving 12 bases between them. The CDR3 region is CASSRTETQPQHF. The CDR3, as DNA: TGTGCCAGCAGCCGAACAGAAACTCAGCCCCAGCATTTT.

This clonotype showed up just a few times. This chain uses TRBV20-1 with TRBJ2-1; 11 bases are a match to TRBD2. The length of the CDR3 is 15 residues. Trimming took 6 bases from V and 2 from J; bases not matched to a gene: 6. CDR1 and CDR2 from the germline V gene are DFQATT and SNEGSKA (reference sequence). As DNA, the CDR3 is TGCAGTGCCCCTCATAGCGGGAGGGCCTACAATGAGCAGTTCTTC. This encodes CSAPHSGRAYNEQFF.

The rearrangement links TRBV10-1 to TRBJ2-5; the D is unclear. The CDR3 sequence is 13 residues long. Between the trimmed V and J ends, which lost 4 bases and 1 base, there was a span of 7 bases. Germline V gene data show CDR1 as WNHNN and CDR2 as SYGVQD (reference sequence). The CDR3 spells CASSAGSQETQYF. The CDR3 nucleotides read TGCGCCAGCAGTGCGGGCAGCCAAGAGACCCAGTACTTC.